Following are 22 T cell receptor beta chains from one sample sequenced in a study of early T cells in non-severe SARS-CoV-2 infection. TCRdb fed the 5' RACE reads into MiXCR, producing one record per CDR3 protein. The sample holds 45,000 to 55,000 distinct CDR3 sequences, roughly 12% seen once. Sequenced material: whole blood. The receptor set was obtained from an adult who was a healthcare worker with PCR-confirmed SARS-CoV-2 infection or an uninfected control (not recorded which).

This clonotype appeared a few times. The chain couples TRBV20-1 to TRBJ2-3, with TRBD2 as a possible D gene (7 bases). The ends were cut back, 2 bases at V and 2 bases at J, with 14 bases in the middle. There are 15 residues in the CDR3. Per the germline V gene, CDR1 is DFQATT and CDR2 is SNEGSKA (reference sequence). CDR3 loop: CSARSTGGHTDTQYF. DNA for the CDR3: TGCAGTGCTAGATCTACGGGGGGACACACAGATACGCAGTATTTT.

This clonotype was picked up many times. The chain is built from TRBV24-1 and TRBJ2-2, with D tentatively TRBD1 (5 bases). This CDR3 has 13 residues. V was pared by 7 bases and J by 5 bases, with 10 bases between. CDR1 and CDR2 from the germline V gene are KGHDR and SFDVKD. The CDR3 is CATRDTQTGELFF. CDR3 sequence (DNA): TGTGCCACCAGGGACACCCAAACCGGGGAGCTGTTTTTT.

The V gene is TRBV20-1, the J gene TRBJ2-3; TRBD2 is a possible D gene (5 bases). CDR3 length equals 13 residues. The germline V gene encodes CDR1 DFQATT and CDR2 SNEGSKA (reference sequence). The V end was cut by 5 bases, the J end by 2 bases, with 11 bases between. The CDR3 loop reads CSAPWGATDTQYF. The CDR3 DNA is TGCAGTGCTCCCTGGGGAGCCACAGATACGCAGTATTTT.

The sample holds many counts of this clonotype. The rearrangement links TRBV20-1 to TRBJ1-5; no reliable D call. From germline, CDR1 is DFQATT and CDR2 SNEGSKA (reference sequence). V dropped 1 base and J dropped 1 base, with 8 bases sitting between them. This CDR3 has 14 residues. CDR3: CSARGLGSNQPQHF. In DNA, the CDR3 is TGCAGTGCTAGAGGTCTTGGAAGCAATCAGCCCCAGCATTTT.

The J gene is TRBJ1-2, the V gene TRBV9; possible D gene TRBD1, 5 bases. The V gene lost 0 bases and the J gene lost 8 bases, with 14 bases spanning the gap. Germline V gene data show CDR1 as SGDLS and CDR2 as YYNGEE. This CDR3 region has 14 residues. The CDR3 DNA follows: TGTGCCAGCAGCGTAGAGGACAAATTCCTGGGCTACACCTTC. It codes for CASSVEDKFLGYTF.

V usage is TRBV5-4 and J usage is TRBJ2-1, with D perhaps given as TRBD1 or TRBD2 (6 bases each). This CDR3 has 16 residues. Deletions cut 5 bases from V and 5 bases from J, with 20 bases between. The germline V gene has CDR1 SGHNT and CDR2 YYREEE (reference sequence). CDR3 in amino acids: CASRANRGPGDNEQFF. The CDR3 nucleotides are TGTGCCAGCAGAGCAAATCGGGGGCCGGGGGACAATGAGCAGTTCTTC.

The chain is built from TRBV10-3 and TRBJ1-2; D is undetermined. There are 14 residues in the CDR3. V was trimmed by 3 bases and J by 5 bases, leaving 13 bases between them. Germline CDR1 reads ENHRY; CDR2 reads SYGVKD. CDR3 DNA sequence: TGTGCCATCAGTGAATCCGGGAATGGTTATGGCTACACCTTC. It codes for CAISESGNGYGYTF.

The chain is built from TRBV28 and TRBJ2-7; 8 bases match TRBD2. Unmatched junction bases numbered 8, after V lost 8 bases and J lost 5 bases. Germline V gene lookup returns CDR1 MDHEN and CDR2 SYDVKM. This CDR3 is built from 13 residues. This chain's CDR3 is CASQAGALNEQYF. CDR3 bases: TGTGCCAGCCAAGCGGGGGCCTTGAACGAGCAGTACTTC.

Only a few counts were recorded for this clonotype. The CDR3 spells CATSDPGGTGEQYF. The CDR3 DNA sequence: TGTGCCACCAGTGATCCGGGAGGGACGGGAGAGCAGTACTTC. The chain has TRBV24-1 and TRBJ2-7; 8 positions match TRBD2. Germline values: CDR1 KGHDR, CDR2 SFDVKD. V shed 3 bases and J 7 bases; nucleotides not matched to a gene: 7. CDR3 size: 14 residues.

This clonotype showed up just a few times. The chain recombines TRBV7-2 with TRBJ1-5; 8 positions match TRBD1. CDR1 is SGHTA, CDR2 FQGNSA, per germline. The CDR3 runs 15 residues. With V trimmed by 2 bases and J by 9 bases, 9 bases remained unmatched. The chain's CDR3 is CASSLSPGGSGPQHF. The CDR3 region has the DNA TGTGCCAGCAGCTTATCCCCAGGGGGCTCGGGGCCCCAGCATTTT.

The chain recombines TRBV28 with TRBJ2-3; 9 bases match TRBD2. Germline V gives CDR1 MDHEN, CDR2 SYDVKM. The V gene end was trimmed by 6 bases and the J gene end by 2 bases; junction bases not matched to a gene: 18. This CDR3 comprises 19 residues. The CDR3 nucleotides are TGTGCCAGCAGACGGGACGGAAGTAATAGCGGGAGACACACAGATACGCAGTATTTT. Translation: CASRRDGSNSGRHTDTQYF.

This clonotype has at least ten counts. The chain combines TRBV7-9 with TRBJ2-7; a possible D gene is TRBD1 (6 bases). The germline V and J ends were trimmed by 1 base and 5 bases, with 15 bases remaining between them. The germline gives CDR1 SEHNR, CDR2 FQNEAQ (reference sequence). The CDR3 contains 15 residues. This CDR3 is CASSLGGLGVHEQYF. CDR3 nucleotide sequence: TGTGCCAGCAGCTTAGGGGGGCTAGGGGTCCACGAGCAGTACTTC.

A note on this clonotype: The junction does not match germline at one end; this may be a read error. The chain employs TRBV5-1 and TRBJ2-6; D remains unclear. The CDR3 covers 15 residues. The germline V gene encodes CDR1 SGHRS and CDR2 YFSETQ. CDR3 sequence: CASTLGGSGANVLTF. DNA of the CDR3: TGCGCCAGCACCTTGGGCGGCTCTGGGGCCAACGTCCTGACTTTC.

The sample holds many counts of this clonotype. V gene TRBV5-1 combines with J gene TRBJ2-7; D call uncertain. CDR3 length equals 15 residues. Deletions cut 6 bases from V and 0 bases from J, with 16 bases between. Germline V lookup: CDR1 SGHRS, CDR2 YFSETQ. The DNA of the CDR3 is TGCGCCAGCATGGTCGACGGAGCTGCCTCCTACGAGCAGTACTTC. Translated: CASMVDGAASYEQYF. The full variable domain, rest sourced from reference TRBV5-1 and TRBJ2-7, is KAGVTQTPRYLIKTRGQQVTLSCSPISGHRSVSWYQQTPGQGLQFLFEYFSETQRNKGNFPGRFSGRQFSNSRSEMNVSTLELGDSALYLCASMVDGAASYEQYFGPGTRLTVT.

This clonotype was recorded many times. The V gene is TRBV11-2, the J gene TRBJ2-5, with D possibly TRBD2 on 6 matching bases. From germline, CDR1 is SGHAT and CDR2 FQNNGV. The CDR3 is 14 residues long. V was shortened by 5 bases and J by 2 bases, with 12 bases between the two germline ends. CDR3 sequence (DNA): TGTGCCAGCAGCACACGGGACTCTCAAGAGACCCAGTACTTC. This translates into CASSTRDSQETQYF.

This clonotype was picked up a small number of times. The DNA of the CDR3 is TGTGCCAGCAGGACAGGACTTAGCAATCAGCCCCAGCATTTT. It specifies CASRTGLSNQPQHF. The rearrangement joins TRBV2 to TRBJ1-5; D possibly corresponds to TRBD1 (6 bases). CDR1 SNHLY and CDR2 FYNNEI come from the germline V gene. V was trimmed by 6 bases and J by 0 bases, leaving 9 bases between them. The CDR3 length is 14 residues.

This clonotype was counted once. The V call is TRBV7-3, the J call TRBJ1-1; D gene uncertain. This CDR3 comprises 14 residues. From germline, CDR1 is SGHTA and CDR2 FQGTGA. Trimming removed 0 bases from V and 8 bases from J, with 13 bases in between. CDR3 coding DNA: TGTGCCAGCAGCTTAACGAAGGCCCGATCCGAAGCTTTCTTT. This encodes CASSLTKARSEAFF.

At least ten counts were recorded for this clonotype. The V and J genes are TRBV29-1 and TRBJ2-7; 11 positions agree with TRBD2. The junction had 3 bases not matched to a gene; V was cut back by 7 bases and J by 4 bases. The CDR3 consists of 12 residues. CDR1 is SQVTM and CDR2 is ANQGSEA in the germline V gene. The CDR3 DNA is TGCAGCGCACTAGCGGGAGCTTACGAGCAGTACTTC. Protein sequence: CSALAGAYEQYF.

This clonotype has only a few counts. The rearrangement uses TRBV7-2 and TRBJ2-3; TRBD2 aligns across 14 bases. This CDR3 has 17 residues. Unmatched junction bases numbered 6, after V lost 5 bases and J lost 2 bases. CDR1 is SGHTA, CDR2 FQGNSA, per germline. The CDR3: CASSEGLAGDYTDTQYF. The CDR3 DNA is TGTGCCAGCAGCGAGGGACTAGCGGGGGACTACACAGATACGCAGTATTTT.

This rearrangement joins TRBV12-3 or TRBV12-4 to TRBJ1-3; no clear D gene. The CDR3 contains 14 residues. The V end was cut by 4 bases, the J end by 1 base, with 8 bases between. The CDR3: CASSSRASGNTIYF. CDR3 bases: TGTGCCAGCAGTTCCCGGGCGTCTGGAAACACCATATATTTT.

The chain couples TRBV30 to TRBJ2-7; 7 nucleotides align to TRBD2. With 7 bases clipped from V and 6 bases from J, the junction kept 15 bases outside the gene matches. CDR1 is GTSNPN and CDR2 is SVGIG in the germline V gene (reference sequence). This CDR3 comprises 14 residues. CDR3 protein: CALSLKAGPLEQYF. CDR3 bases: TGTGCCTTAAGCCTTAAAGCGGGGCCTCTCGAGCAGTACTTC.

The chain joins TRBV3-1 to TRBJ2-1; D ambiguous. This CDR3 comprises 16 residues. The V gene's germline CDR1 is LGHDT and CDR2 YNNKEL (reference sequence). The V and J ends lost 4 bases and 5 bases respectively, with 18 bases between them. This chain's CDR3 is CASSPDWTVRNNEQFF. Here the CDR3 DNA reads TGTGCCAGCAGCCCAGACTGGACGGTCCGGAACAATGAGCAGTTCTTC.